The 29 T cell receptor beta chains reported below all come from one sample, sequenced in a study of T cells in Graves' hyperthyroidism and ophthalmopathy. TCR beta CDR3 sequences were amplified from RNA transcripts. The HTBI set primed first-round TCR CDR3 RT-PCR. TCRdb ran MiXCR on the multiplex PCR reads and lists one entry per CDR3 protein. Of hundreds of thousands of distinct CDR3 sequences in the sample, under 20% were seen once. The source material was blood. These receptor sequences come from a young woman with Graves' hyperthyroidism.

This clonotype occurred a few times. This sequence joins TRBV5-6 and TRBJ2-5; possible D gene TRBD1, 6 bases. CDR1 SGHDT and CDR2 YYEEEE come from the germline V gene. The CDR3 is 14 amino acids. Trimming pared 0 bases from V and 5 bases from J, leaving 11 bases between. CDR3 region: CASSLGTGIETQYF. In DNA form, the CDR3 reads TGTGCCAGCAGCTTGGGCACAGGGATCGAGACCCAGTACTTC.

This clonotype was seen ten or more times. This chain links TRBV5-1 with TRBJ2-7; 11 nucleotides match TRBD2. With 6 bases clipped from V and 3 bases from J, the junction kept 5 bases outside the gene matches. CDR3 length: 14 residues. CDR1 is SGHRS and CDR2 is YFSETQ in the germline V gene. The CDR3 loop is CASTSGTSGYEQYF. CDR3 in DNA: TGCGCCAGCACCTCCGGGACTAGCGGCTACGAGCAGTACTTC.

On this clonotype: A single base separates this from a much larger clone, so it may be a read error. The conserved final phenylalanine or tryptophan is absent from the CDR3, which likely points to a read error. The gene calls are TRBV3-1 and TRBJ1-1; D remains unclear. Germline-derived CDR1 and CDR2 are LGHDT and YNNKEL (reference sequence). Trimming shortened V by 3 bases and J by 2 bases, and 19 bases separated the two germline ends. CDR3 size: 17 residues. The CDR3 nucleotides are TGTGCCAGCAGCCATTCATTCGGTTTTTTCGGCAACACTGAAGCTTTCTCT. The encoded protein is CASSHSFGFFGNTEAFS.

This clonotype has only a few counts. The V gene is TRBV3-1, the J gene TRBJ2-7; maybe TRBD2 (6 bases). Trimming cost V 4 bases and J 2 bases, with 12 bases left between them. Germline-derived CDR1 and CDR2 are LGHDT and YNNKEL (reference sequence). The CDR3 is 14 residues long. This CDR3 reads CASSPWPGAYEQYF. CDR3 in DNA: TGTGCCAGCAGCCCCTGGCCGGGGGCCTACGAGCAGTACTTC.

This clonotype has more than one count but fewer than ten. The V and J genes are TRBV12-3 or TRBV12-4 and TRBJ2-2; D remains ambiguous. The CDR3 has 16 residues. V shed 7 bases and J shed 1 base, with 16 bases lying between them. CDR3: CASNPLSQQNTGELFF. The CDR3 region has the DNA TGTGCCAGCAACCCCCTCTCCCAGCAGAACACCGGGGAGCTGTTTTTT.

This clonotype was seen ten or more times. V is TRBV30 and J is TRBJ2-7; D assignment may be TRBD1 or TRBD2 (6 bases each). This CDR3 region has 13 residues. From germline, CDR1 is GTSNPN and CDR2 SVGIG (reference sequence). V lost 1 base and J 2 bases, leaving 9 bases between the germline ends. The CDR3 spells CAWSGGATYEQYF. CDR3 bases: TGTGCCTGGAGTGGGGGGGCTACCTACGAGCAGTACTTC.

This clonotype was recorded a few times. Here the CDR3 DNA reads TGTGCCAGCAGCGTAGGGGGGACAGGGTTCTACAATGAGCAGTTCTTC. As protein: CASSVGGTGFYNEQFF. This chain joins TRBV9 and TRBJ2-1, with 9 bases that match TRBD1. The germline V gene encodes CDR1 SGDLS and CDR2 YYNGEE. J was trimmed by 3 bases and V by 0 bases; bases with no gene match: 4. The CDR3 is 16 amino acids.

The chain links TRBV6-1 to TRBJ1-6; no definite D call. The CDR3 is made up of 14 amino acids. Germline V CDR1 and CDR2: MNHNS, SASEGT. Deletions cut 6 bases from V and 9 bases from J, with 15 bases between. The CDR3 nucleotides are TGTGCCAGCAGACCATCCCGGCTAGCTTCACCCCTCCACTTT. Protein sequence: CASRPSRLASPLHF.

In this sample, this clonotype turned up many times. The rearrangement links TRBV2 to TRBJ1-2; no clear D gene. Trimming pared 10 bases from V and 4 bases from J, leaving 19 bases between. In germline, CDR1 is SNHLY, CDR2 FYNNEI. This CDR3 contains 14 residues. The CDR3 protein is CATRPGQASYGYTF. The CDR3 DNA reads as TGTGCCACGAGACCCGGGCAGGCCTCCTATGGCTACACCTTC.

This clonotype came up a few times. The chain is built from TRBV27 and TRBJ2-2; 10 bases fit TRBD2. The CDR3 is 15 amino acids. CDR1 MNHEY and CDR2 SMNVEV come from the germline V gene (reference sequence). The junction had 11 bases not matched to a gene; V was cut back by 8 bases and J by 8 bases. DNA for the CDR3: TGTGCCAGCGGGGAACTAGCGGGGCTTGTAGGGGAGCTGTTTTTT. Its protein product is CASGELAGLVGELFF.

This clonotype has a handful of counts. The CDR3: CSARRRDASTDTQYF. The CDR3 region has the DNA TGCAGTGCTAGAAGGCGGGACGCTAGCACAGATACGCAGTATTTT. V usage is TRBV20-1 and J usage is TRBJ2-3, with a tentative D call TRBD2 (6 bases). Germline V gene lookup returns CDR1 DFQATT and CDR2 SNEGSKA (reference sequence). This CDR3 has 15 residues. Trimming removed 2 bases from V and 0 bases from J, with 12 bases in between.

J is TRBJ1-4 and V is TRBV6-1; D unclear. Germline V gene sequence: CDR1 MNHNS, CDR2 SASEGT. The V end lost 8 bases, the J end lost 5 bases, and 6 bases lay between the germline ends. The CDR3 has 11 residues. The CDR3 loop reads CASRRNEKLFF. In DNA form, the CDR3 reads TGTGCCAGCCGACGGAATGAAAAACTGTTTTTT.

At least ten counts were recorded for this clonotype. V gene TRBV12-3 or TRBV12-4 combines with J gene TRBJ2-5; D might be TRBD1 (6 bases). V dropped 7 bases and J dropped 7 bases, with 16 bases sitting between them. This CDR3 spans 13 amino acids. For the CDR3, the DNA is TGTGCCAGCAAGGGGGACATGCCGGGGACCCAGTACTTC. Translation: CASKGDMPGTQYF.

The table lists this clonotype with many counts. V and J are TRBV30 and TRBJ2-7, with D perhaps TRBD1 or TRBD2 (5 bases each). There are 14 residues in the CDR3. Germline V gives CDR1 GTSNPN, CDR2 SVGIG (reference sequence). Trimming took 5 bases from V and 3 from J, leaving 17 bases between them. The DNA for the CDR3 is TGTGCCTGGGACCCGGGGACCCTCCTCTACGAGCAGTACTTC. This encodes CAWDPGTLLYEQYF.

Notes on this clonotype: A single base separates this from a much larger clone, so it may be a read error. CDR3 DNA: TGCAGCGTTGTAGTAGTTGACAGGACTTCCACAGATACGCAGTATTTT. This encodes CSVVVVDRTSTDTQYF. The rearrangement links TRBV29-1 to TRBJ2-3; D may be TRBD1 (6 bases). V was trimmed by 4 bases and J by 2 bases, leaving 19 bases between them. Per the germline V gene, CDR1 is SQVTM and CDR2 is ANQGSEA. The CDR3 contains 16 residues.

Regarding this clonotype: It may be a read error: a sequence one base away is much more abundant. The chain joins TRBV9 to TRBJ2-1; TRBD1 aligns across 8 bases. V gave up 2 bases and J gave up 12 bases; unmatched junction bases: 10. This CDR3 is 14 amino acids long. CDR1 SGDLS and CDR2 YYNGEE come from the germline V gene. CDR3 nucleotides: TGTGCCAGCAGCGTGACGACAGGGGCCATTGTGCAGTTCTTC. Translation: CASSVTTGAIVQFF. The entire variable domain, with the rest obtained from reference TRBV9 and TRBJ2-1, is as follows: DSGVTQTPKHLITATGQRVTLRCSPRSGDLSVYWYQQSLDQGLQFLIQYYNGEERAKGNILERFSAQQFPDLHSELNLSSLELGDSALYFCASSVTTGAIVQFFGPGTRLTVL.

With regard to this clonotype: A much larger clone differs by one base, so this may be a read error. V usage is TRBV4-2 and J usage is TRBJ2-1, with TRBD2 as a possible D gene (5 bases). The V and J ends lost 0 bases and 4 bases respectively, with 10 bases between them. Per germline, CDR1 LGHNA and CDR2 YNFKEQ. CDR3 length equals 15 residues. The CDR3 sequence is CASSQDGRTYNEQFF. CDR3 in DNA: TGTGCCAGCAGCCAAGATGGAAGGACTTACAATGAGCAGTTCTTC.

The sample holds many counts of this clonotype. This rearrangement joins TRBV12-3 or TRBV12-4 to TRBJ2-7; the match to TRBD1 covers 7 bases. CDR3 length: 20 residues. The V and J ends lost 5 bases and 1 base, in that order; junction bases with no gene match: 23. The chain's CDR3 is CASSGLGSGEGAPYSYEQYF. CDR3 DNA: TGTGCCAGCAGTGGGTTGGGTTCGGGTGAGGGGGCCCCTTATTCCTACGAGCAGTACTTC.

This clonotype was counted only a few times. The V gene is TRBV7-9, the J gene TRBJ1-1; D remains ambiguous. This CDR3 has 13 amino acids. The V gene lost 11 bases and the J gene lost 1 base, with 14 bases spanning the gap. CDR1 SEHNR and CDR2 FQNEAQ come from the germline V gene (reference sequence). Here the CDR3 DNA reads TGTGCCCTTAGGCGAGCCTGGAACACTGAAGCTTTCTTT. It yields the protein CALRRAWNTEAFF.

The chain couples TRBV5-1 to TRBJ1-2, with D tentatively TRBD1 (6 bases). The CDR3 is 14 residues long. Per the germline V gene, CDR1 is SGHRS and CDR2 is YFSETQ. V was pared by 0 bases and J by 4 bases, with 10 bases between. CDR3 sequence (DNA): TGCGCCAGCAGCTTGGAACAGGGCCCCTATGGCTACACCTTC. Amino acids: CASSLEQGPYGYTF.

The CDR3 DNA reads as TGCGCCAGCAGCTTGGTTCCGGGACAAAGGGAAAAACTGTTTTTT. Translating it yields CASSLVPGQREKLFF. The chain employs TRBV5-1 and TRBJ1-4, with D tentatively TRBD1 (6 bases). CDR3 length equals 15 residues. Deletions cut 0 bases from V and 8 bases from J, with 14 bases between. The germline V gene has CDR1 SGHRS and CDR2 YFSETQ.

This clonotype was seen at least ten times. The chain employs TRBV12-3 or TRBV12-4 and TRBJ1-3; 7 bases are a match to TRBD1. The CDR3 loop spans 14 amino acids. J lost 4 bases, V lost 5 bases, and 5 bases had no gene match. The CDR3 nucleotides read TGTGCCAGCAGTCCAGGGACAGCAGGAAACACCATATATTTT. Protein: CASSPGTAGNTIYF.

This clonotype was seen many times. CDR3 residues: CASRSLRDSYEQYF. Written as DNA, the CDR3 is TGTGCCAGCAGGTCCCTTCGGGACTCCTACGAGCAGTACTTC. The chain links TRBV6-1 to TRBJ2-7, with a tentative D call TRBD2 (5 bases). Trimming left V 6 bases short and J 0 bases short, with 12 bases between. CDR1 and CDR2 from the germline V gene are MNHNS and SASEGT. This CDR3 contains 14 residues.

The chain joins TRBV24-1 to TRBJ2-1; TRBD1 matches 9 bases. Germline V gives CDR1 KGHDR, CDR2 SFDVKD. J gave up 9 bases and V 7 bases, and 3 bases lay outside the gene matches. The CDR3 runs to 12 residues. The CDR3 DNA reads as TGTGCCACCAGATCGACAGGGGGTGAGCAGTTCTTC. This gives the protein CATRSTGGEQFF.

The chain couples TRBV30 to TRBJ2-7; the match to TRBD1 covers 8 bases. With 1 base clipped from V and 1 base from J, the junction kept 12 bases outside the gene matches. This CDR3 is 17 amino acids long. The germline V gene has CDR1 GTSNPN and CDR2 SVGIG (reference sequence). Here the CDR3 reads CAWSDRGTVFLSYEQYF. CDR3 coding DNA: TGTGCCTGGAGTGACAGGGGGACCGTCTTTCTTTCCTACGAGCAGTACTTC. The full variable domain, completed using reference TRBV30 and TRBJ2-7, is SQTIHQWPATLVQPVGSPLSLECTVEGTSNPNLYWYRQAAGRGLQLLFYSVGIGQISSEVPQNLSASRPQDRQFILSSKKLLLSDSGFYLCAWSDRGTVFLSYEQYFGPGTRLTVT.

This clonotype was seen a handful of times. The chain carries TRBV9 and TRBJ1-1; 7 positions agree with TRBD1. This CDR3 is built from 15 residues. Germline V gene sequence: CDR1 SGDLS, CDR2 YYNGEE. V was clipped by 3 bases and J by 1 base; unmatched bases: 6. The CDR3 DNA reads TGTGCCAGCAGCGCACAGGGACAGCCGAACACTGAAGCTTTCTTT. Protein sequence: CASSAQGQPNTEAFF.

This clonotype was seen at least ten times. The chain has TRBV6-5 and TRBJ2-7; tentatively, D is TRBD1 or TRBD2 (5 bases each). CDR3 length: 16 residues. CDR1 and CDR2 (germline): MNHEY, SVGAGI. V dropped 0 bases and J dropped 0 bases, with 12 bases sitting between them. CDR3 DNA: TGTGCCAGCAGTTACTCGAGGGCAGGGAACTCCTACGAGCAGTACTTC. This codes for CASSYSRAGNSYEQYF.

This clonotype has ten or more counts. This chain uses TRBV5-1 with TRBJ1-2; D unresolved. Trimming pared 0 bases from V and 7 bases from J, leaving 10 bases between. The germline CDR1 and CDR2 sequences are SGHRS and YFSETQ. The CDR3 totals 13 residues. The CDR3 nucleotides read TGCGCCAGCAGCTTGGTCCCGGGTGGTGGCTACACCTTC. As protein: CASSLVPGGGYTF.

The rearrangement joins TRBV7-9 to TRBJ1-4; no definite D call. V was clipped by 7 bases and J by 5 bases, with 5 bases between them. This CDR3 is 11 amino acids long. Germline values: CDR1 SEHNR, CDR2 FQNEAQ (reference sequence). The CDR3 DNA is TGTGCCAGCAACATCAATGAAAAACTGTTTTTT. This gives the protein CASNINEKLFF. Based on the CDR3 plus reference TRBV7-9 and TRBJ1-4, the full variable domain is DTGVSQNPRHKITKRGQNVTFRCDPISEHNRLYWYRQTLGQGPEFLTYFQNEAQLEKSRLLSDRFSAERPKGSFSTLEIQRTEQGDSAMYLCASNINEKLFFGSGTQLSVL.